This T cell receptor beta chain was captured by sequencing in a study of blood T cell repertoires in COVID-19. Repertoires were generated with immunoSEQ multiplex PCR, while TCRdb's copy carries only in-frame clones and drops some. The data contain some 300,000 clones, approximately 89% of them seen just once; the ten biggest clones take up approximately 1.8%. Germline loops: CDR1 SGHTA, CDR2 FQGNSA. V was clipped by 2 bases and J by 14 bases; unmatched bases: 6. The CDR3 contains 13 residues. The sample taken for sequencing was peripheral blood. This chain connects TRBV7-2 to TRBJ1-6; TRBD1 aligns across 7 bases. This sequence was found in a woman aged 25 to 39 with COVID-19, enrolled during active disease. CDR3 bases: TGTGCCAGCAGCTTAACCGGGACAGTCACCCTCCACTTT. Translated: CASSLTGTVTLHF. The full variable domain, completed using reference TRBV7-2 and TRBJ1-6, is GAGVSQSPSNKVTEKGKDVELRCDPISGHTALYWYRQSLGQGLEFLIYFQGNSAPDKSGLPSDRFSAERTGGSVSTLTIQRTQQEDSAVYLCASSLTGTVTLHFGNGTRLTVT.